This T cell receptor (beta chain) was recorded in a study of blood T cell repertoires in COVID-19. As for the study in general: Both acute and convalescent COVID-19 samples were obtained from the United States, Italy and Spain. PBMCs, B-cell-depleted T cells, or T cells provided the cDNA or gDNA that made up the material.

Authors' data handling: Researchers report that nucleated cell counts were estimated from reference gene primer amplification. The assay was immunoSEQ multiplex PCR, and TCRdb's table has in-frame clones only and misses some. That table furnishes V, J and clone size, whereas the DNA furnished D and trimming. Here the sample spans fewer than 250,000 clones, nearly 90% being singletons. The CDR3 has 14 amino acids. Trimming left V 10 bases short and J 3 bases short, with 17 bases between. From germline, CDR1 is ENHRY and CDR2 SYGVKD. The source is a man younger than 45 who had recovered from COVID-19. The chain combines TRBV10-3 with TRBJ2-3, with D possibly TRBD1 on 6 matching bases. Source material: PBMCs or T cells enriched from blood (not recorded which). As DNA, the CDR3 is TGTGCCACAACTACGGACAGATCTACAGATACGCAGTATTTT. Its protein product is CATTTDRSTDTQYF.